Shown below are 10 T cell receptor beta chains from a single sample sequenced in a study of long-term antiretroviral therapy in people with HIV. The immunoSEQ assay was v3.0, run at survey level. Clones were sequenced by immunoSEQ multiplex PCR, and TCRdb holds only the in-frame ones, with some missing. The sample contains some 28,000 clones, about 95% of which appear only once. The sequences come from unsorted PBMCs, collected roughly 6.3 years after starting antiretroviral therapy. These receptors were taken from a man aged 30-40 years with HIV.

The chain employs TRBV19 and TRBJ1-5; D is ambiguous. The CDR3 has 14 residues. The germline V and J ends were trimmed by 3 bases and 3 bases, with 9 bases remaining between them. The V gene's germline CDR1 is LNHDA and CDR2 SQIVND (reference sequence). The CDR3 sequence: CASSMTKDNQPQHF. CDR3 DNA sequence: TGTGCCAGTAGTATGACTAAAGACAATCAGCCCCAGCATTTT.

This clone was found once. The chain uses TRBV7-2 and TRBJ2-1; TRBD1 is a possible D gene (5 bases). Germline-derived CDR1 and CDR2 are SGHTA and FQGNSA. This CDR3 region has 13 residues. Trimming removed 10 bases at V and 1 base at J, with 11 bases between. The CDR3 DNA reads TGTGCCACTCGGACAAATTCCTACAATGAGCAGTTCTTC. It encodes CATRTNSYNEQFF.

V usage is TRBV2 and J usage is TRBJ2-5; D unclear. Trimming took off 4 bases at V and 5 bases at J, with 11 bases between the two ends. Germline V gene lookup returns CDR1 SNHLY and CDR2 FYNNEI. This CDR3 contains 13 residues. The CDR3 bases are TGTGCCAGCAGTGTCCAACTACAGGAGACCCAGTACTTC. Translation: CASSVQLQETQYF.

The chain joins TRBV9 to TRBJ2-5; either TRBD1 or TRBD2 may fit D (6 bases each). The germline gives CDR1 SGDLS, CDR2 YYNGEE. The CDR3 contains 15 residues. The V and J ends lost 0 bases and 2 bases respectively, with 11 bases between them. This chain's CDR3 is CASSVGGAVQETQYF. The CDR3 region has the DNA TGTGCCAGCAGCGTAGGGGGGGCTGTACAAGAGACCCAGTACTTC.

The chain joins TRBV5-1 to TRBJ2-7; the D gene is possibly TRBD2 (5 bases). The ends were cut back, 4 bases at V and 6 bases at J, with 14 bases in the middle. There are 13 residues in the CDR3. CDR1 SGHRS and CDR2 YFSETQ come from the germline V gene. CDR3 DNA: TGCGCCAGCAGCCCCCCCGAGGCGGGCGAGCAGTACTTC. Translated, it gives CASSPPEAGEQYF.

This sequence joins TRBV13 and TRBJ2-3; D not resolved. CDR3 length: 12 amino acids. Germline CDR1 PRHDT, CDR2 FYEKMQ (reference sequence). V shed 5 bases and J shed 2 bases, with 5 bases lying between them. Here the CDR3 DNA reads TGTGCCAGCAGCCAAACCACAGATACGCAGTATTTT. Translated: CASSQTTDTQYF.

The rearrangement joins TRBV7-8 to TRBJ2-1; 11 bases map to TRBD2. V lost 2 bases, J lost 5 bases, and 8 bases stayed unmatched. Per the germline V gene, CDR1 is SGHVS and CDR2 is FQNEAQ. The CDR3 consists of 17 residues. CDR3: CASSLIPGLAEDNEQFF. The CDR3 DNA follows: TGTGCCAGCAGCTTAATCCCGGGACTAGCGGAGGACAATGAGCAGTTCTTC.

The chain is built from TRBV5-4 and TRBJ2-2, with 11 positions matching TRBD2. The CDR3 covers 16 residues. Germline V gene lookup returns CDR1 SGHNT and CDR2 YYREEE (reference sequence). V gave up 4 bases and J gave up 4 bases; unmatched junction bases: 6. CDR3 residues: CASSAGTSGATGELFF. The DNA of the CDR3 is TGTGCCAGCAGCGCCGGGACTAGCGGAGCCACCGGGGAGCTGTTTTTT.

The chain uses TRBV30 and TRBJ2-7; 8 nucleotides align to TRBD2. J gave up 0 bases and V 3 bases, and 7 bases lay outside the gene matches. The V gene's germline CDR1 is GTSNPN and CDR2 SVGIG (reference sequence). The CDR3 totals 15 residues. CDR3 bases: TGTGCCTGGAGCGGGGCGGGAGGCAGCTCCTACGAGCAGTACTTC. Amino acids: CAWSGAGGSSYEQYF.

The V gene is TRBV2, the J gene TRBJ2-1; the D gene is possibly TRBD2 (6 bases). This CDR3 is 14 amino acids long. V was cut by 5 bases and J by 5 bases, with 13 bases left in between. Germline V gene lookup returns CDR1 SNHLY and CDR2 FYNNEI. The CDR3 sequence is CASSPGTPNNEQFF. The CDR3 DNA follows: TGTGCCAGCAGTCCCGGGACTCCAAACAATGAGCAGTTCTTC. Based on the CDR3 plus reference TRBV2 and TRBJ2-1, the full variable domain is EPEVTQTPSHQVTQMGQEVILRCVPISNHLYFYWYRQILGQKVEFLVSFYNNEISEKSEIFDDQFSVERPDGSNFTLKIRSTKLEDSAMYFCASSPGTPNNEQFFGPGTRLTVL.